Below, 16 T cell receptor beta chains from the same sample are listed, as sequenced in a study of cytomegalovirus exposure and HLA in healthy donors. Repertoires were generated with immunoSEQ multiplex PCR, while TCRdb's copy carries only in-frame clones and drops some. The sample has fewer than 150,000 clones, around 90% seen once. The sample consisted of PBMCs. Every receptor here comes from a woman between 18 and 29 years old in good health and CMV-seropositive.

The chain joins TRBV5-1 to TRBJ1-1, with D unresolved. Trimming stripped 3 bases from V and 6 bases from J, with 6 bases between. This CDR3 comprises 11 residues. From germline, CDR1 is SGHRS and CDR2 YFSETQ. The CDR3 bases are TGCGCCAGCAGCTCCGACTCTGAAGCTTTCTTT. As protein: CASSSDSEAFF.

This chain connects TRBV11-1 to TRBJ2-5; 9 bases line up with TRBD2. The V segment lost 3 bases and the J segment 5 bases; nucleotides outside the gene matches: 4. In germline, CDR1 is SGHAT, CDR2 FQDESV (reference sequence). CDR3 size: 14 residues. The CDR3 loop reads CASSLGGRGETQYF. CDR3 in DNA: TGTGCCAGCAGCTTGGGCGGGAGGGGGGAGACCCAGTACTTC.

This chain connects TRBV7-8 to TRBJ2-7, with 11 nucleotides matching TRBD2. Germline V lookup: CDR1 SGHVS, CDR2 FQNEAQ. V lost 3 bases, J lost 0 bases, and 7 bases stayed unmatched. There are 17 residues in the CDR3. DNA of the CDR3: TGTGCCAGCAGCTTCGGGGGGACTAGCGGATTCTCCTACGAGCAGTACTTC. Residues: CASSFGGTSGFSYEQYF.

The rearrangement joins TRBV7-2 to TRBJ2-7; no clear D gene. CDR1 SGHTA and CDR2 FQGNSA come from the germline V gene. The CDR3 length is 12 residues. V lost 5 bases and J 7 bases, leaving 12 bases between the germline ends. CDR3 amino acids: CASSQAGGEQYF. The CDR3 DNA sequence: TGTGCCAGCAGCCAGGCCGGTGGTGAGCAGTACTTC.

The gene calls are TRBV28 and TRBJ1-4; D is possibly TRBD1 (5 bases). Germline assignment: CDR1 MDHEN and CDR2 SYDVKM. The ends were cut back, 0 bases at V and 4 bases at J, with 6 bases in the middle. This CDR3 comprises 14 residues. The CDR3 protein is CASSLWTVNEKLFF. Here the CDR3 DNA reads TGTGCCAGCAGTTTATGGACAGTTAATGAAAAACTGTTTTTT. The full variable domain, in which reference TRBV28 and TRBJ1-4 provide the parts outside the CDR3, is DVKVTQSSRYLVKRTGEKVFLECVQDMDHENMFWYRQDPGLGLRLIYFSYDVKMKEKGDIPEGYSVSREKKERFSLILESASTNQTSMYLCASSLWTVNEKLFFGSGTQLSVL.

The V call is TRBV7-2, the J call TRBJ1-1, with TRBD1 as a possible D gene (6 bases). CDR1 and CDR2 (germline): SGHTA, FQGNSA. V was trimmed by 2 bases and J by 1 base, leaving 11 bases between them. The CDR3 is 15 amino acids. The CDR3 DNA sequence: TGTGCCAGCAGCTTACAGGGGTTCGGGAACACTGAAGCTTTCTTT. Translating it yields CASSLQGFGNTEAFF.

This clone was seen a single time. V gene TRBV10-3 combines with J gene TRBJ1-1; 7 positions agree with TRBD1. This CDR3 has 14 amino acids. The germline CDR1 and CDR2 sequences are ENHRY and SYGVKD. Trimming cost V 6 bases and J 1 base; bases outside gene matches: 5. The CDR3 DNA sequence: TGTGCCATCAGGTACAGGGGCGAGAACACTGAAGCTTTCTTT. It is translated as CAIRYRGENTEAFF.

The rearrangement links TRBV18 to TRBJ2-5; possible D gene TRBD1, 6 bases. The CDR3 totals 18 residues. V was cut by 3 bases and J by 3 bases, with 23 bases left in between. Germline V CDR1 and CDR2: KGHSH, LQKENI. CDR3 sequence reads: CASSPRGGAERTEETQYF. CDR3 DNA: TGTGCCAGCTCACCCAGGGGTGGGGCTGAGCGGACCGAAGAGACCCAGTACTTC.

The chain employs TRBV28 and TRBJ1-2; TRBD1 is a possible D gene (5 bases). This CDR3 comprises 15 residues. Trimming took 7 bases from V and 4 from J, leaving 19 bases between them. The germline CDR1 and CDR2 sequences are MDHEN and SYDVKM. DNA of the CDR3: TGTGCCAGCAAATCTGGGTCAGGGCAGCCCTATGGCTACACCTTC. It encodes CASKSGSGQPYGYTF.

The chain has TRBV6-5 and TRBJ1-5; 7 bases map to TRBD1. CDR1 MNHEY and CDR2 SVGAGI come from the germline V gene. The length of the CDR3 is 14 residues. Trimming cost V 2 bases and J 7 bases; bases outside gene matches: 5. The CDR3 here is CASSYETGRQPQHF. The CDR3 coding sequence is TGTGCCAGCAGTTACGAGACAGGGAGGCAGCCCCAGCATTTT.

The chain links TRBV28 to TRBJ2-4, with 8 bases aligning to TRBD2. V trimming: 10 bases; J trimming: 0 bases; junction bases outside the gene matches: 5. Germline V gene sequence: CDR1 MDHEN, CDR2 SYDVKM. CDR3 size: 14 residues. CDR3 sequence (DNA): TGTGCCACTCTAGCGGGCCTAGCCAAAAACATTCAGTACTTC. Translating it yields CATLAGLAKNIQYF.

This chain connects TRBV7-2 to TRBJ2-2, with unresolved D. This CDR3 spans 12 amino acids. The V end was cut by 5 bases, the J end by 8 bases, with 9 bases between. Germline CDR1 is SGHTA and CDR2 is FQGNSA. CDR3 protein: CASSPSLGELFF. The CDR3 region has the DNA TGTGCCAGCAGCCCCTCCCTAGGGGAGCTGTTTTTT.

This chain links TRBV4-1 with TRBJ2-7; tentative D call: TRBD1 (6 bases). The V end lost 4 bases, the J end lost 6 bases, and 25 bases lay between the germline ends. Looked up from germline, CDR1 is MGHRA and CDR2 is YSYEKL. The CDR3 runs to 17 residues. The CDR3 sequence: CASSRFPTGQDFGEQYF. CDR3 nucleotides: TGCGCCAGCAGCCGATTCCCCACAGGGCAGGATTTTGGCGAGCAGTACTTC.

The chain combines TRBV2 with TRBJ1-6, with D tentatively TRBD1 (5 bases). V lost 6 bases to trimming and J lost 6 bases, with 12 bases between them. This CDR3 comprises 14 residues. Germline V gives CDR1 SNHLY, CDR2 FYNNEI. CDR3 nucleotide sequence: TGTGCCAGCAGACAGGTGTTCGGTAATTCACCCCTCCACTTT. Its protein product is CASRQVFGNSPLHF. The full variable domain, in which reference TRBV2 and TRBJ1-6 provide the parts outside the CDR3, is EPEVTQTPSHQVTQMGQEVILRCVPISNHLYFYWYRQILGQKVEFLVSFYNNEISEKSEIFDDQFSVERPDGSNFTLKIRSTKLEDSAMYFCASRQVFGNSPLHFGNGTRLTVT.

The chain is built from TRBV5-6 and TRBJ2-1; 8 bases fit TRBD2. Germline loops: CDR1 SGHDT, CDR2 YYEEEE. V was clipped by 4 bases and J by 5 bases; unmatched bases: 14. This CDR3 has 17 residues. CDR3 sequence reads: CASSHTGQRGSHNEQFF. The CDR3 DNA follows: TGTGCCAGCAGCCACACAGGACAGCGGGGGAGTCACAATGAGCAGTTCTTC.

The V and J genes are TRBV27 and TRBJ2-5; D possibly corresponds to TRBD1 (6 bases). Germline V lookup: CDR1 MNHEY, CDR2 SMNVEV (reference sequence). The V and J ends lost 5 bases and 2 bases respectively, with 15 bases between them. CDR3 length equals 15 residues. Here the CDR3 DNA reads TGTGCCAGCAGTACTAATCGACAGGAGCAAGAGACCCAGTACTTC. It encodes CASSTNRQEQETQYF.